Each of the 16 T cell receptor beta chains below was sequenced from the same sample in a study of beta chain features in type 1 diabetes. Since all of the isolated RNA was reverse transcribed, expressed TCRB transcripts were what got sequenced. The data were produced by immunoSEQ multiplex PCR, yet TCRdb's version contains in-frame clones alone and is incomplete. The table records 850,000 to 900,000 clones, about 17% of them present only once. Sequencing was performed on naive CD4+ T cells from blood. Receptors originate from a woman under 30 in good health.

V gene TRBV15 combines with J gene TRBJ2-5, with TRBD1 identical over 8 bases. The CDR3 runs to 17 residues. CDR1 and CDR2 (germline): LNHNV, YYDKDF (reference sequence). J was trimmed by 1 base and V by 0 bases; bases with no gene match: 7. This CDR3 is CATSRDHSGTGQETQYF. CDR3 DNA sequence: TGTGCCACCAGCAGAGATCACTCCGGGACAGGCCAAGAGACCCAGTACTTC.

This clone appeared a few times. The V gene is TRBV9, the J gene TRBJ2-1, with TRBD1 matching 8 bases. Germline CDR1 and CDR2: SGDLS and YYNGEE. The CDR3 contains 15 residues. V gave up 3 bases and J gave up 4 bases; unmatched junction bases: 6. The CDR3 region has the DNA TGTGCCAGCAGCGCGCCGGGACAGGCATACAATGAGCAGTTCTTC. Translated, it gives CASSAPGQAYNEQFF. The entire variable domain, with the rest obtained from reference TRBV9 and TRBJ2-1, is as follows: DSGVTQTPKHLITATGQRVTLRCSPRSGDLSVYWYQQSLDQGLQFLIQYYNGEERAKGNILERFSAQQFPDLHSELNLSSLELGDSALYFCASSAPGQAYNEQFFGPGTRLTVL.

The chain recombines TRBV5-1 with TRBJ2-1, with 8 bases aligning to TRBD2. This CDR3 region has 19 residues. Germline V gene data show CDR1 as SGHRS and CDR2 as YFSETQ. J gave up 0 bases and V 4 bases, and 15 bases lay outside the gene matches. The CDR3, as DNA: TGCGCCAGCAGCCCGGGAGGGAGGCCGGACCAAAGCTCCTACAATGAGCAGTTCTTC. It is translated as CASSPGGRPDQSSYNEQFF.

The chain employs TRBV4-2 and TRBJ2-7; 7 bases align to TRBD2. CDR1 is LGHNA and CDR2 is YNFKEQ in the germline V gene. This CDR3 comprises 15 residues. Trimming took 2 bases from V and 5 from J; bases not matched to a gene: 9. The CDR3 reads CASSQSQAGVNEQYF. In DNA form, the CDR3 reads TGTGCCAGCAGCCAAAGCCAGGCGGGAGTTAACGAGCAGTACTTC.

The CDR3 reads CASTTDGEKLFF. In DNA form, the CDR3 reads TGTGCCAGCACCACCGACGGTGAAAAACTGTTTTTT. The chain uses TRBV6-5 and TRBJ1-4; D gene uncertain. The CDR3 sequence is 12 residues long. CDR1 is MNHEY, CDR2 SVGAGI, per germline. V lost 7 bases, J lost 7 bases, and 10 bases lay in between.

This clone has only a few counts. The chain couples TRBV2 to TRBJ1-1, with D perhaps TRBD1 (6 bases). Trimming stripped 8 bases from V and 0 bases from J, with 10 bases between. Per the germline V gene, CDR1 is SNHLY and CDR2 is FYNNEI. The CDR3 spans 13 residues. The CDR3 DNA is TGTGCCAGCGTTAGGGGGGTGAACACTGAAGCTTTCTTT. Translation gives CASVRGVNTEAFF.

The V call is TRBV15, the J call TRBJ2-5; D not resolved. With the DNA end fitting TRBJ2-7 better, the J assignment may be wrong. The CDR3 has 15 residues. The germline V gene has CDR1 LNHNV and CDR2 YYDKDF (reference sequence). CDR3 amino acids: CATSRNYGEAYEQYF. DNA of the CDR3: TGTGCCACCAGCAGAAATTATGGCGAGGCCTACGAGCAGTACTTC.

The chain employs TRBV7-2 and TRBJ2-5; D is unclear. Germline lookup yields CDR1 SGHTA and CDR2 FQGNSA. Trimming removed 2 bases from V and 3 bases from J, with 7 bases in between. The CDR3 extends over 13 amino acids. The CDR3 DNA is TGTGCCAGCAGCTTAACTCTAGAAGAGACCCAGTACTTC. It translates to CASSLTLEETQYF.

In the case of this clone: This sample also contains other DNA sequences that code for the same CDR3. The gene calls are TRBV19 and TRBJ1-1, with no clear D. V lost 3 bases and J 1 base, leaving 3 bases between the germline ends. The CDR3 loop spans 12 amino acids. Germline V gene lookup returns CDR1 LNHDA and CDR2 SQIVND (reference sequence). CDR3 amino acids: CASSIGNTEAFF. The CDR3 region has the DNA TGTGCCAGTAGTATTGGGAACACTGAAGCTTTCTTT.

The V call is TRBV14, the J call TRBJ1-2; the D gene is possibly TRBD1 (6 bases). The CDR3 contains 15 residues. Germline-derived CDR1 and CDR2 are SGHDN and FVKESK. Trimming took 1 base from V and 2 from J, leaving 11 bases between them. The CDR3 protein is CASSQGLDRNYGYTF. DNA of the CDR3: TGTGCCAGCAGCCAAGGATTGGACAGAAACTATGGCTACACCTTC.

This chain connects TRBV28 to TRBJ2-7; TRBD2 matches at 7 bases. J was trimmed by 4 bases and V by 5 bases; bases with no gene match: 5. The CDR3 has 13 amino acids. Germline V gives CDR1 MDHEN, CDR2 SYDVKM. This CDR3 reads CASSTTSVYEQYF. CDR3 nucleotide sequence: TGTGCCAGCAGTACCACTAGCGTGTACGAGCAGTACTTC.

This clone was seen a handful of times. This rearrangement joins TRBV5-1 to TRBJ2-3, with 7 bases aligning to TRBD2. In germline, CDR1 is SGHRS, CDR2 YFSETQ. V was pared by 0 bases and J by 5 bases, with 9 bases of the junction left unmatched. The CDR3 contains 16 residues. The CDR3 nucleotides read TGCGCCAGCAGCTTGGCCGGCGGGAGTCGGGTAGATACGCAGTATTTT. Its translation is CASSLAGGSRVDTQYF.

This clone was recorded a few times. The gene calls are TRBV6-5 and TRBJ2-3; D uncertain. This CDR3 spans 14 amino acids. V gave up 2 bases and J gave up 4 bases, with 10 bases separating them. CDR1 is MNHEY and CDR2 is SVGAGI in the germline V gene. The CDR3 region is CASSYLGASDTQYF. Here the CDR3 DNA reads TGTGCCAGCAGTTACCTTGGAGCCTCAGATACGCAGTATTTT.

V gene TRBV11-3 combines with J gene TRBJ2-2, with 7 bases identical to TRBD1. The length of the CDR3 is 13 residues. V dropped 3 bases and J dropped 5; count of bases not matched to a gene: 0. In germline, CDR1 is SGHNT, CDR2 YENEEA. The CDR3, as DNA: TGTGCCAGCAGCTTGACAGGGACCGGGGAGCTGTTTTTT. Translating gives CASSLTGTGELFF.

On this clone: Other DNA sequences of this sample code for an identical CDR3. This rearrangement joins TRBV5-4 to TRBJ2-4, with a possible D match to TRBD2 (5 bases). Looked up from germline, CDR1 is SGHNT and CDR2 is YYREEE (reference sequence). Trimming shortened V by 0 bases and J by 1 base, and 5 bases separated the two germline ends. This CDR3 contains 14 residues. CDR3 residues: CASSLGGAKNIQYF. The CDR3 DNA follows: TGTGCCAGCAGCTTGGGAGGGGCCAAAAACATTCAGTACTTC.

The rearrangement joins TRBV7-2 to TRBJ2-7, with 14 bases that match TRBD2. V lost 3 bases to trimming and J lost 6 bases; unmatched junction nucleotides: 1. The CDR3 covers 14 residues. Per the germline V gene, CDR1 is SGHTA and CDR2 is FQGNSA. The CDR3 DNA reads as TGTGCCAGCAGCTTCGGGACTAGCGGGAGCGAGCAGTACTTC. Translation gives CASSFGTSGSEQYF.